One and the same sample provided the 20 T cell receptor beta chains below, sequenced in a study of blood T cell repertoires in COVID-19. Profiling relied on immunoSEQ multiplex PCR, and the TCRdb table lists in-frame clones only, not all of them. The sample includes approximately 260,000 clones, more than 75% of them seen just once. The source material was peripheral blood. These receptors originate from a woman aged 55-70 years with active or convalescent COVID-19.

The rearrangement joins TRBV6-2 or TRBV6-3 to TRBJ1-1, with 7 nucleotides matching TRBD1. The trim removed 6 bases at V and 0 bases at J, leaving 13 bases unmatched. Germline CDR1 and CDR2: MNHEY and SVGEGT. CDR3 length: 17 amino acids. The CDR3 nucleotides are TGTGCCAGCAGCGCCGACTTGGGACAGAGGATGAACACTGAAGCTTTCTTT. This encodes CASSADLGQRMNTEAFF.

The chain links TRBV5-6 to TRBJ1-4; 12 bases align to TRBD1. V dropped 0 bases and J dropped 7; count of bases not matched to a gene: 7. Germline-derived CDR1 and CDR2 are SGHDT and YYEEEE. This CDR3 has 17 residues. CDR3 nucleotides: TGTGCCAGCAGCTTGGAAGGGACAGGGGGCTGGAGTGAAAAACTGTTTTTT. Translating gives CASSLEGTGGWSEKLFF. The full variable domain, rest sourced from reference TRBV5-6 and TRBJ1-4, is DAGVTQSPTHLIKTRGQQVTLRCSPKSGHDTVSWYQQALGQGPQFIFQYYEEEERQRGNFPDRFSGHQFPNYSSELNVNALLLGDSALYLCASSLEGTGGWSEKLFFGSGTQLSVL.

V is TRBV27 and J is TRBJ1-6; 7 bases agree with TRBD1. The length of the CDR3 is 19 residues. With V trimmed by 2 bases and J by 0 bases, 10 bases remained unmatched. CDR1 and CDR2 (germline): MNHEY, SMNVEV (reference sequence). The CDR3 is CASSLRGPRGSSYNSPLHF. In nucleotides, the CDR3 is TGTGCCAGCAGTTTAAGAGGCCCCAGGGGGAGCTCCTATAATTCACCCCTCCACTTT.

The rearrangement joins TRBV27 to TRBJ2-4, with 9 bases fitting TRBD1. CDR3 length: 16 residues. V was clipped by 5 bases and J by 3 bases; unmatched bases: 8. From germline, CDR1 is MNHEY and CDR2 SMNVEV (reference sequence). CDR3 in DNA: TGTGCCAGCAGTAGGGACAGGGAGGTCGGCAAAAACATTCAGTACTTC. Its protein is CASSRDREVGKNIQYF.

The chain combines TRBV7-2 with TRBJ1-5; 10 bases fit TRBD1. This CDR3 is 18 amino acids long. V shed 2 bases and J 0 bases; nucleotides not matched to a gene: 7. Germline V gene data show CDR1 as SGHTA and CDR2 as FQGNSA. CDR3 region: CASSLWGQGSGSNQPQHF. In DNA, the CDR3 is TGTGCCAGCAGCTTATGGGGACAGGGGTCGGGTAGCAATCAGCCCCAGCATTTT. The whole variable domain, remainder taken from reference TRBV7-2 and TRBJ1-5, is GAGVSQSPSNKVTEKGKDVELRCDPISGHTALYWYRQSLGQGLEFLIYFQGNSAPDKSGLPSDRFSAERTGGSVSTLTIQRTQQEDSAVYLCASSLWGQGSGSNQPQHFGDGTRLSIL.

V and J are TRBV9 and TRBJ1-5, with 7 bases identical to TRBD1. V was clipped by 0 bases and J by 6 bases; unmatched bases: 6. Germline lookup yields CDR1 SGDLS and CDR2 YYNGEE. The CDR3 has 15 residues. Here the CDR3 reads CASSVAGGTGQPQHF. The CDR3 region has the DNA TGTGCCAGCAGCGTAGCAGGGGGAACGGGTCAGCCCCAGCATTTT.

The V gene is TRBV12-5, the J gene TRBJ2-1, with a weak D call TRBD1 (5 bases). V lost 5 bases and J lost 0, with 17 bases in between. The CDR3 is 17 amino acids. The germline CDR1 and CDR2 sequences are LGHNT and FRNRAP. CDR3 region: CASGPSTGHYSYNEQFF. The CDR3 DNA follows: TGTGCTAGTGGTCCCTCAACCGGACACTACTCCTACAATGAGCAGTTCTTC.

CDR3 coding DNA: TGTGCCAGCAGTTTAGGCGGGACAGGGGGTAACTATGGCTACACCTTC. Translation gives CASSLGGTGGNYGYTF. The chain is built from TRBV28 and TRBJ1-2; 11 bases are a match to TRBD1. The CDR3 consists of 16 residues. V was clipped by 2 bases and J by 1 base; unmatched bases: 3. Germline V gene lookup returns CDR1 MDHEN and CDR2 SYDVKM.

V and J are TRBV19 and TRBJ2-5; D is possibly TRBD1 (5 bases). CDR3 size: 16 residues. Trimming shortened V by 4 bases and J by 1 base, and 16 bases separated the two germline ends. Per germline, CDR1 LNHDA and CDR2 SQIVND (reference sequence). The CDR3 sequence: CASSRGGTVTQETQYF. The CDR3 coding sequence is TGTGCCAGTAGTAGGGGCGGCACAGTTACCCAAGAGACCCAGTACTTC. Based on the CDR3 plus reference TRBV19 and TRBJ2-5, the full variable domain is DGGITQSPKYLFRKEGQNVTLSCEQNLNHDAMYWYRQDPGQGLRLIYYSQIVNDFQKGDIAEGYSVSREKKESFPLTVTSAQKNPTAFYLCASSRGGTVTQETQYFGPGTRLLVL.

The chain links TRBV30 to TRBJ1-4, with 7 bases lining up with TRBD1. The V and J ends lost 0 bases and 8 bases, in that order; junction bases with no gene match: 6. The CDR3 extends over 14 amino acids. Germline V lookup: CDR1 GTSNPN, CDR2 SVGIG (reference sequence). CDR3 protein: CAWSVGRGIEKLFF. CDR3 nucleotide sequence: TGTGCCTGGAGTGTGGGCAGGGGGATAGAAAAACTGTTTTTT.

This clone was recorded a few times. Written as DNA, the CDR3 is TGTGCCAGCAGCCTTGGGGCAGGGGCTGCCGGGGTGCAGTACTTC. Protein: CASSLGAGAAGVQYF. This sequence joins TRBV6-2 or TRBV6-3 and TRBJ2-7, with D perhaps matching TRBD1 (6 bases). Germline CDR1 is MNHEY and CDR2 is SVGEGT. V lost 6 bases and J 9 bases, leaving 24 bases between the germline ends. This CDR3 has 15 amino acids.

This chain uses TRBV7-9 with TRBJ1-1; TRBD1 agrees at 11 bases. This CDR3 is built from 15 residues. Germline V gene lookup returns CDR1 SEHNR and CDR2 FQNEAQ (reference sequence). The junction had 10 bases not matched to a gene; V was cut back by 6 bases and J by 7 bases. The CDR3 nucleotides are TGTGCCAGCAGTAGAATGGGACAGGGGGTCAATGAAGCTTTCTTT. It translates to CASSRMGQGVNEAFF.

In regard to this clone: Other nucleotide sequences from this sample produce the same CDR3. The gene calls are TRBV11-2 and TRBJ1-6, with D hard to call. Trimming cost V 1 base and J 3 bases, with 7 bases left between them. The CDR3 runs to 15 residues. From germline, CDR1 is SGHAT and CDR2 FQNNGV. CDR3 sequence (DNA): TGTGCCAGCAGCTTAGCCGCAGACTATAATTCACCCCTCCACTTT. Protein: CASSLAADYNSPLHF.

The chain uses TRBV5-1 and TRBJ2-1; the match to TRBD1 covers 7 bases. The V segment lost 4 bases and the J segment 9 bases; nucleotides outside the gene matches: 13. This CDR3 is 15 amino acids long. Looked up from germline, CDR1 is SGHRS and CDR2 is YFSETQ. CDR3 nucleotides: TGCGCCAGCAGCGCCCATGAGACACACAGGGGTGAGCAGTTCTTC. Translation: CASSAHETHRGEQFF.

This chain links TRBV29-1 with TRBJ2-2, with D possibly TRBD1 on 6 matching bases. Trimming cost V 8 bases and J 4 bases, with 17 bases left between them. The CDR3 loop spans 14 amino acids. CDR1 is SQVTM and CDR2 is ANQGSEA in the germline V gene. The CDR3 is CSTRDTPFTGELFF. The CDR3 coding sequence is TGCAGCACCCGGGACACACCGTTCACCGGGGAGCTGTTTTTT.

J is TRBJ2-7 and V is TRBV6-2 or TRBV6-3; D gene uncertain. V lost 7 bases and J lost 3, with 10 bases in between. The CDR3 sequence is 12 residues long. CDR1 MNHEY and CDR2 SVGEGT come from the germline V gene. The CDR3 sequence is CASTPSGYEQYF. The CDR3 DNA reads as TGTGCCAGCACCCCATCGGGCTACGAGCAGTACTTC.

J is TRBJ1-5 and V is TRBV19; no clear D. The ends were cut back, 0 bases at V and 4 bases at J, with 10 bases in the middle. Germline assignment: CDR1 LNHDA and CDR2 SQIVND (reference sequence). CDR3 size: 15 residues. The CDR3 sequence: CASSIDGRENQPQHF. The CDR3 nucleotides read TGTGCCAGTAGTATAGACGGTCGGGAGAATCAGCCCCAGCATTTT.

This clone has a single count. The chain combines TRBV4-1 with TRBJ2-1; 9 bases line up with TRBD1. The germline gives CDR1 MGHRA, CDR2 YSYEKL. After removal of 3 bases from V and 6 bases from J, the junction contained 12 bases not matched to a gene. The CDR3 runs 17 residues. The CDR3 DNA reads TGCGCCAGCAGCCACCTACCCGGGACAGGGTTTTCCAATGAGCAGTTCTTC. Protein product: CASSHLPGTGFSNEQFF.

The rearrangement links TRBV9 to TRBJ2-2; 12 bases match TRBD2. CDR1 SGDLS and CDR2 YYNGEE come from the germline V gene. Trimming at V came to 4 bases and at J to 4 bases, leaving 17 bases not matched to a gene. This CDR3 has 20 amino acids. The CDR3 loop is CASSLPRWPSGGAGTGELFF. The CDR3 region has the DNA TGTGCCAGCAGCCTCCCCCGGTGGCCTAGCGGGGGGGCGGGCACCGGGGAGCTGTTTTTT.

The CDR3 DNA follows: TGTGCCAGCAGCTTGTTAGGACTAGCGGGGCATGAGTTGAAGACCCAGTACTTC. Translation gives CASSLLGLAGHELKTQYF. The V call is TRBV5-6, the J call TRBJ2-5; 12 bases are shared with TRBD2. V lost 1 base to trimming and J lost 6 bases; unmatched junction nucleotides: 13. The CDR3 consists of 18 residues. Germline V lookup: CDR1 SGHDT, CDR2 YYEEEE.